This T cell receptor beta chain was recovered during a study of blood T cell repertoires in COVID-19. About the study: Acute and convalescent COVID-19 samples came from the United States, Italy and Spain.

Trimming took 2 bases from V and 6 from J, leaving 14 bases between them. The germline gives CDR1 KGHSH, CDR2 LQKENI. CDR3 size: 15 residues. Per the original methods: By means of reference gene primer amplification, nucleated cell counts were estimated. Libraries were prepared by immunoSEQ multiplex PCR; TCRdb keeps only in-frame clonotypes and omits some of them. V and J calls plus clone size are reproduced from that table; the DNA served to infer D and trimming. The sample lists about 180,000 clones, roughly 88% seen once, with 13% to 15% in the top ten. Enrolled through a virtual design, the participants were between 18 and 89 years of age and came from about two dozen US areas.

The rearrangement links TRBV18 to TRBJ1-5, with a tentative D call TRBD1 (5 bases). Sequenced: PBMCs or T cells enriched from blood (not recorded which). This receptor was obtained from a man aged 50 to 60 who had recovered from COVID-19. CDR3 in DNA: TGTGCCAGCTCACCAGGGTGGGGGGGAAGTCAGCCCCAGCATTTT. Encoded protein: CASSPGWGGSQPQHF.